Listed here is a single T cell receptor (beta chain). This entry is derived from a study of blood T cell repertoires in COVID-19. Study at large: T cells, B-cell-depleted T cells, or PBMCs provided the cDNA or gDNA that served as material.

The length of the CDR3 is 15 residues. V lost 6 bases and J 2 bases, leaving 14 bases between the germline ends. Germline values: CDR1 MDHEN, CDR2 SYDVKM. Assay: immunoSEQ multiplex PCR; the TCRdb copy retains only in-frame clones and omits some. The sample lists fewer than 350,000 clones; around 90% were seen once. The receptor comes from a woman in her 30s with COVID-19, enrolled during active disease. The source material was peripheral blood. The V gene is TRBV28, the J gene TRBJ1-3, with D maybe TRBD1 (5 bases). CDR3 bases: TGTGCCAGCAGCTTAGGGATGACAGCTGGAAACACCATATATTTT. It yields the protein CASSLGMTAGNTIYF.